The clone carrying this T cell receptor beta chain has just one count. Its specificity is unknown. This specimen belongs to a study of shared clonotypes between healthy human individuals. Regarding the study as a whole: Some clonotypes were shared by all four sorted-subset donors, while others were not shared. The non-shared ones had lower generation probabilities than the shared ones. In general, naive subsets displayed greater estimated richness than memory subsets did. Inspection by rarefaction showed sorted-subset sequencing to be incomplete despite large depth.

Sequencing was performed with immunoSEQ multiplex PCR; in TCRdb, only in-frame clones are kept and a portion is missing. The data contain around 2,000,000 clones, less than 95% of them singletons. CD8 cells classed as naive were CD45RO-negative and positively selected for CCR7, excluding terminally differentiated effector memory CD45RA+ cells. CDR3 length equals 15 residues. The V gene's germline CDR1 is PRHDT and CDR2 FYEKMQ (reference sequence). The ends were cut back, 0 bases at V and 3 bases at J, with 11 bases in the middle. Sequenced: naive CD8+ T cells sorted from blood. The origin of this receptor is a man younger than 35 in good health. V usage is TRBV13 and J usage is TRBJ2-5, with D maybe TRBD1 (5 bases). For the CDR3, the DNA is TGTGCCAGCAGCTTAGGTCCAGGGCCAGAAGAGACCCAGTACTTC. Protein product: CASSLGPGPEETQYF.